Listed below are T cell receptor beta chains from one sample, sequenced in a study of blood T cell repertoires in COVID-19. The protocol was immunoSEQ multiplex PCR, while the TCRdb copy is restricted to in-frame clones and leaves out a portion. The sample shows tens of thousands of clones, 86% of them seen only once. Source material: peripheral blood. The source of these receptors is a man in his 70s with active COVID-19. Each CDR3 is given with its conserved first and last residue. A D gene is named only where the DNA matches it firmly. Some rows mark clone size as missing; the rest say once, few, many or name a class of expanded clone.

NA	TRBV6-1	TRBJ1-2	NA	CASSAAGQAFGYTF	TGTGCCAGCAGTGCAGCGGGCCAGGCGTTTGGCTACACCTTC
NA	TRBV27	TRBJ2-4	NA	CASSPTTGGRGGQYF	TGTGCCAGCAGTCCCACCACAGGGGGCCGGGGGGGTCAGTACTTC
NA	TRBV5-6	TRBJ2-7	few	CASSSAGAYEQYF	TGTGCCAGCAGCTCGGCAGGGGCCTACGAGCAGTACTTC
TRBD1	TRBV24-1	TRBJ2-2	NA	CATSDLVRGPTGELFF	TGTGCCACCAGTGATTTAGTCAGGGGGCCCACCGGGGAGCTGTTTTTT
NA	TRBV21-1	TRBJ2-3	NA	CASSKGTGSRDTQYF	TGTGCCAGCAGCAAAGGGACAGGCTCAAGGGATACGCAGTATTTT
TRBD2	TRBV19	TRBJ2-1	NA	CASSMVPGPSGNNEQFF	TGTGCCAGTAGTATGGTCCCGGGGCCTAGCGGAAACAATGAGCAGTTCTTC
TRBD2	TRBV7-9	TRBJ2-1	NA	CASSPQGLAGVSEQFF	TGTGCCAGCAGCCCCCAGGGACTAGCGGGAGTCAGCGAGCAGTTCTTC
TRBD1	TRBV30	TRBJ1-3	NA	CAYRQGAGNTIYF	TGTGCCTACCGACAGGGTGCTGGAAACACCATATATTTT
NA	TRBV7-8	TRBJ2-2	NA	CASSPPQGELFF	TGTGCCAGCAGCCCCCCCCAGGGGGAGCTGTTTTTT
TRBD2	TRBV11-2	TRBJ2-3	NA	CASSLRASGRAPVADTQYF	TGTGCCAGCAGCCTCCGGGCTAGCGGGAGGGCCCCAGTGGCAGATACGCAGTATTTT
NA	TRBV5-1	TRBJ1-2	NA	CASSGASDYGYTF	TGCGCCAGCAGCGGGGCCTCGGACTATGGCTACACCTTC
TRBD2	TRBV7-2	TRBJ2-4	NA	CASSPSGASGTPSKNIQYF	TGTGCCAGCAGCCCTAGCGGGGCTAGCGGGACCCCGTCCAAAAACATTCAGTACTTC
TRBD1	TRBV4-3	TRBJ1-3	NA	CASSQGDSGNTIYF	TGCGCCAGCAGCCAAGGGGACAGCGGAAACACCATATATTTT
NA	TRBV7-2	TRBJ2-3	NA	CASSPGVGSTDTQYF	TGTGCCAGCAGCCCAGGGGTGGGGAGCACAGATACGCAGTATTTT